Listed here are 29 T cell receptor beta chains from one sample, sequenced in a study of blood T cell repertoires in COVID-19 (TCRdb year 2020). Receptor libraries were prepared by the immunoSEQ multiplex PCR assay. TCRdb retrieved this table from immuneACCESS and kept in-frame rearrangements only. Not all clones are present; in checked studies, unresolved V genes account for under half, and no reason is known for the remainder. This sample gives tens of thousands of clones in total; around 90% of them show up just once. More than 4.5% of the sample belongs to the ten largest clones. The specimen was peripheral blood. The receptors were sampled from a man aged 55-75 years with acute or convalescent COVID-19.

With respect to this clone: The identical CDR3 is also encoded by other nucleotide sequences in the sample. This sequence joins TRBV5-1 and TRBJ1-1; 8 bases line up with TRBD1. With V trimmed by 2 bases and J by 1 base, 1 base remained unmatched. This CDR3 spans 14 amino acids. Germline V gene sequence: CDR1 SGHRS, CDR2 YFSETQ. The CDR3 nucleotides read TGCGCCAGCAGCTTAGGGACAGGGAACACTGAAGCTTTCTTT. Translating gives CASSLGTGNTEAFF.

The chain is built from TRBV28 and TRBJ1-1; 8 bases agree with TRBD1. V lost 6 bases to trimming and J lost 7 bases; unmatched junction nucleotides: 10. Per germline, CDR1 MDHEN and CDR2 SYDVKM. There are 14 residues in the CDR3. The CDR3 loop reads CASSMPRGPVEAFF. The CDR3 nucleotides are TGTGCCAGCAGCATGCCCAGGGGGCCTGTTGAAGCTTTCTTT.

The J gene is TRBJ2-1, the V gene TRBV27; 12 positions match TRBD2. The V segment lost 1 base and the J segment 5 bases; nucleotides outside the gene matches: 6. Germline V gives CDR1 MNHEY, CDR2 SMNVEV (reference sequence). This CDR3 region has 17 residues. The CDR3 DNA reads TGTGCCAGCAGTTTATTAAGGACTAGCGGGGTCCACAATGAGCAGTTCTTC. Its protein product is CASSLLRTSGVHNEQFF.

The chain carries TRBV5-1 and TRBJ1-2, with unresolved D. V was pared by 1 base and J by 6 bases, with 13 bases between. CDR1 is SGHRS, CDR2 YFSETQ, per germline. The CDR3 has 14 residues. The CDR3: CASSLRWAGDGYTF. For the CDR3, the DNA is TGCGCCAGCAGCTTGAGATGGGCAGGCGATGGCTACACCTTC.

The chain combines TRBV6-6 with TRBJ2-5; TRBD2 matches at 7 bases. V gave up 5 bases and J gave up 5 bases; unmatched junction bases: 8. Germline V gene data show CDR1 as MNHNY and CDR2 as SVGAGI (reference sequence). CDR3 length: 14 amino acids. In DNA form, the CDR3 reads TGTGCCAGCAGTGGGGGGGGAGCCGGGGAGACCCAGTACTTC. Translating gives CASSGGGAGETQYF.

In this sample, this clone turned up once. The chain carries TRBV5-5 and TRBJ1-4, with a weak D call TRBD1 (6 bases). Germline-derived CDR1 and CDR2 are SGHKS and YYEKEE (reference sequence). The CDR3 sequence is 15 residues long. V was pared by 2 bases and J by 6 bases, with 14 bases between. CDR3: CASSFRLTGYEKLFF. The CDR3 region has the DNA TGTGCCAGCAGCTTTCGCTTAACAGGGTATGAAAAACTGTTTTTT.

The CDR3 DNA reads as TGTGCCAGCAGCTCCGTTCGGCCGGGGGTCTATAATTCACCCCTCCACTTT. This translates into CASSSVRPGVYNSPLHF. The J gene is TRBJ1-6, the V gene TRBV5-8, with a tentative D call TRBD1 (5 bases). Trimming removed 3 bases from V and 3 bases from J, with 16 bases in between. The germline CDR1 and CDR2 sequences are SGHTS and YDEGEE. The CDR3 is made up of 17 amino acids.

The V and J genes are TRBV20-1 and TRBJ1-1; D ambiguous. Per germline, CDR1 DFQATT and CDR2 SNEGSKA (reference sequence). CDR3 length: 11 residues. The V and J ends lost 6 bases and 4 bases respectively, with 9 bases between them. CDR3 bases: TGCAGTGCCCCGCGGGTCACTGAAGCTTTCTTT. Translation: CSAPRVTEAFF.

The chain carries TRBV18 and TRBJ1-1; D perhaps matches TRBD1 (6 bases). Germline V gene sequence: CDR1 KGHSH, CDR2 LQKENI. Trimming left V 0 bases short and J 3 bases short, with 11 bases between. The CDR3 loop spans 15 amino acids. DNA of the CDR3: TGTGCCAGCTCACCACCGGGCGGGGGGCACACTGAAGCTTTCTTT. Its translation: CASSPPGGGHTEAFF. Full variable domain (remainder filled in from reference TRBV18 and TRBJ1-1): NAGVMQNPRHLVRRRGQEARLRCSPMKGHSHVYWYRQLPEEGLKFMVYLQKENIIDESGMPKERFSAEFPKEGPSILRIQQVVRGDSAAYFCASSPPGGGHTEAFFGQGTRLTVV.

The rearrangement links TRBV6-5 to TRBJ1-1; D is possibly TRBD1 (6 bases). The CDR3 has 14 amino acids. V lost 5 bases, J lost 1 base, and 11 bases lay in between. Germline CDR1 reads MNHEY; CDR2 reads SVGAGI. Here the CDR3 reads CASSPGHRNTEAFF. The CDR3 coding sequence is TGTGCCAGCAGTCCGGGACACCGGAACACTGAAGCTTTCTTT.

The rearrangement uses TRBV5-1 and TRBJ2-6; D remains unclear. Looked up from germline, CDR1 is SGHRS and CDR2 is YFSETQ. The CDR3 sequence is 15 residues long. V gave up 0 bases and J gave up 0 bases, with 4 bases separating them. The CDR3: CASSLDNSGANVLTF. In DNA, the CDR3 is TGCGCCAGCAGCTTGGACAACTCTGGGGCCAACGTCCTGACTTTC.

The V gene is TRBV5-1, the J gene TRBJ1-5, with D possibly matching TRBD1 (5 bases). The V end was cut by 4 bases, the J end by 6 bases, with 14 bases between. The CDR3 length is 14 residues. The germline V gene encodes CDR1 SGHRS and CDR2 YFSETQ. The CDR3 loop reads CASSAEGVGQPQHF. The CDR3, as DNA: TGCGCCAGCAGCGCCGAAGGGGTGGGTCAGCCCCAGCATTTT.

The chain has TRBV7-8 and TRBJ2-7; D might be TRBD1 (5 bases). The CDR3 consists of 12 residues. V gave up 8 bases and J gave up 0 bases, with 8 bases separating them. CDR1 and CDR2 from the germline V gene are SGHVS and FQNEAQ. This chain's CDR3 is CASRQSSYEQYF. The CDR3 DNA reads as TGTGCCAGCCGACAGAGCTCCTACGAGCAGTACTTC.

The chain combines TRBV10-2 with TRBJ1-4; 9 bases are shared with TRBD1. The V segment lost 9 bases and the J segment 8 bases; nucleotides outside the gene matches: 7. Germline-derived CDR1 and CDR2 are WSHSY and SAAADI. The CDR3 has 13 residues. CDR3 loop: CASQGTGNEKLFF. CDR3 in DNA: TGCGCCAGTCAGGGGACAGGGAACGAAAAACTGTTTTTT.

The genes are TRBV2 and TRBJ1-1, with 8 bases aligning to TRBD1. In germline, CDR1 is SNHLY, CDR2 FYNNEI. This CDR3 spans 13 amino acids. J was trimmed by 4 bases and V by 7 bases; bases with no gene match: 5. CDR3 protein: CASTGQGSTEAFF. As DNA, the CDR3 is TGTGCCAGCACCGGACAGGGCTCCACTGAAGCTTTCTTT.

V and J are TRBV28 and TRBJ1-5; 8 bases agree with TRBD1. Germline values: CDR1 MDHEN, CDR2 SYDVKM. The junction had 9 bases not matched to a gene; V was cut back by 7 bases and J by 4 bases. The CDR3 is made up of 15 amino acids. This chain's CDR3 is CASTSRNRGNQPQHF. DNA for the CDR3: TGTGCCAGCACTTCGAGGAACAGGGGGAATCAGCCCCAGCATTTT. The complete variable domain, with remaining parts taken from reference TRBV28 and TRBJ1-5, reads DVKVTQSSRYLVKRTGEKVFLECVQDMDHENMFWYRQDPGLGLRLIYFSYDVKMKEKGDIPEGYSVSREKKERFSLILESASTNQTSMYLCASTSRNRGNQPQHFGDGTRLSIL.

This rearrangement joins TRBV10-3 to TRBJ1-3; TRBD1 agrees at 7 bases. V trimming: 2 bases; J trimming: 0 bases; junction bases outside the gene matches: 10. The CDR3 contains 18 residues. Germline V gene sequence: CDR1 ENHRY, CDR2 SYGVKD. DNA for the CDR3: TGTGCCATCAGTGAGGCTGCAGGGGGGAAACGCTCTGGAAACACCATATATTTT. Its protein is CAISEAAGGKRSGNTIYF.

This clone is medium-sized by share. The chain has TRBV6-4 and TRBJ2-1; TRBD2 matches 10 bases. The CDR3 sequence is 15 residues long. CDR1 is MRHNA and CDR2 is SNTAGT in the germline V gene. V lost 3 bases, J lost 7 bases, and 6 bases stayed unmatched. This CDR3 reads CASSELAGEPNEQFF. CDR3 nucleotides: TGTGCCAGCAGTGAGCTAGCGGGAGAACCAAATGAGCAGTTCTTC.

V is TRBV5-1 and J is TRBJ2-1; 12 bases are shared with TRBD2. The CDR3 covers 17 residues. Germline trimming cut 5 bases from V and 4 bases from J; bases unmatched to any gene: 10. The germline V gene encodes CDR1 SGHRS and CDR2 YFSETQ. CDR3 sequence: CASRPSLAGGPYNEQFF. DNA for the CDR3: TGCGCCAGCAGACCAAGCCTAGCGGGAGGGCCTTACAATGAGCAGTTCTTC.

This chain connects TRBV28 to TRBJ2-7; TRBD1 matches at 9 bases. CDR1 is MDHEN and CDR2 is SYDVKM in the germline V gene. After removal of 2 bases from V and 3 bases from J, the junction contained 14 bases not matched to a gene. This CDR3 is built from 18 residues. DNA of the CDR3: TGTGCCAGCAGTTTACCCCGATGGGAGGACAGGGGAGTCTACGAGCAGTACTTC. As protein: CASSLPRWEDRGVYEQYF.

The chain has TRBV28 and TRBJ2-1; 10 bases match TRBD2. Germline V lookup: CDR1 MDHEN, CDR2 SYDVKM. Trimming cost V 4 bases and J 7 bases; bases outside gene matches: 4. CDR3 length: 14 residues. CDR3 coding DNA: TGTGCCAGCAGTTGGGGTAGCGGGAGGAATGAGCAGTTCTTC. Protein: CASSWGSGRNEQFF. The complete variable domain, with remaining parts taken from reference TRBV28 and TRBJ2-1, reads DVKVTQSSRYLVKRTGEKVFLECVQDMDHENMFWYRQDPGLGLRLIYFSYDVKMKEKGDIPEGYSVSREKKERFSLILESASTNQTSMYLCASSWGSGRNEQFFGPGTRLTVL.

The chain uses TRBV7-9 and TRBJ1-1; TRBD1 is a possible D gene (5 bases). V lost 5 bases, J lost 3 bases, and 19 bases lay in between. Germline CDR1 SEHNR, CDR2 FQNEAQ (reference sequence). This CDR3 has 16 residues. In nucleotides, the CDR3 is TGTGCCAGCAGCCGGTCAGGACCCCGGGGGGACACTGAAGCTTTCTTT. It yields the protein CASSRSGPRGDTEAFF.

V gene TRBV29-1 combines with J gene TRBJ1-2; D unresolved. Germline lookup yields CDR1 SQVTM and CDR2 ANQGSEA. With 3 bases removed from V and 3 bases from J, the gap between germline ends came to 11 bases. The CDR3 runs to 13 residues. CDR3 sequence: CSVEVGIDYGYTF. The CDR3 DNA reads as TGCAGCGTTGAGGTGGGCATCGACTATGGCTACACCTTC.

This chain links TRBV7-9 with TRBJ2-5, with 10 bases fitting TRBD2. Germline trimming cut 4 bases from V and 5 bases from J; bases unmatched to any gene: 4. CDR1 and CDR2 from the germline V gene are SEHNR and FQNEAQ (reference sequence). This CDR3 region has 14 residues. The CDR3 DNA is TGTGCCAGCAGCTGGGGGACTAGCGTGGAGACCCAGTACTTC. It translates to CASSWGTSVETQYF.

The CDR3 sequence is CASRGAGVFTETQYF. CDR3 in DNA: TGTGCCAGCAGGGGAGCGGGAGTGTTTACAGAGACCCAGTACTTC. The gene calls are TRBV2 and TRBJ2-5, with TRBD2 matching 8 bases. Germline V gene lookup returns CDR1 SNHLY and CDR2 FYNNEI. J lost 4 bases, V lost 6 bases, and 10 bases had no gene match. The CDR3 loop spans 15 amino acids.

The chain recombines TRBV23-1 with TRBJ2-1; D ambiguous. TRBV23-1 is assigned to the ORF class and has an uncertain function. This CDR3 has 17 amino acids. V lost 3 bases and J 2 bases, leaving 17 bases between the germline ends. The CDR3 is CASSHPNPPYAYNEQFF. The CDR3 region has the DNA TGCGCCAGCAGTCACCCTAACCCGCCCTATGCCTACAATGAGCAGTTCTTC.

CDR3 coding DNA: TGCAGTGCAACAAACACCGGGGAGCTGTTTTTT. Protein sequence: CSATNTGELFF. This chain links TRBV20-1 with TRBJ2-2; D uncertain. Germline V gives CDR1 DFQATT, CDR2 SNEGSKA (reference sequence). The V and J ends lost 6 bases and 2 bases respectively, with 4 bases between them. This CDR3 spans 11 amino acids.

The sample holds a few counts of this clone. The chain employs TRBV5-4 and TRBJ2-1; D ambiguous. Germline V CDR1 and CDR2: SGHNT, YYREEE (reference sequence). Deletions cut 0 bases from V and 4 bases from J, with 14 bases between. The length of the CDR3 is 16 residues. The CDR3 region is CASSLEYSLDYNEQFF. The CDR3 DNA is TGTGCCAGCAGCTTGGAGTACAGCCTGGATTACAATGAGCAGTTCTTC.

The chain combines TRBV28 with TRBJ1-2; 7 positions agree with TRBD1. V was clipped by 8 bases and J by 0 bases; unmatched bases: 6. CDR1 and CDR2 (germline): MDHEN, SYDVKM. CDR3 length: 14 residues. CDR3 sequence (DNA): TGTGCCAGCGGAGTCAGGGGGACTAACTATGGCTACACCTTC. It translates to CASGVRGTNYGYTF.